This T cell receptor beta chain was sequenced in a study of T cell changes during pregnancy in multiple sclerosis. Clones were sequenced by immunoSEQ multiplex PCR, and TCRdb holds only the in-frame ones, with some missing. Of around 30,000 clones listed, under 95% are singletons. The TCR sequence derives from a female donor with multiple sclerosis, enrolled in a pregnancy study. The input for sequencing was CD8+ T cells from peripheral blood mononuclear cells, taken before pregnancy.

CDR3 DNA: TGCGCCAGCAGCCAAGACAGGGAGGCACCCTACGAGCAGTACTTC. Translating gives CASSQDREAPYEQYF. The chain has TRBV4-3 and TRBJ2-7; the D gene is possibly TRBD2 (6 bases). The V and J ends lost 0 bases and 2 bases respectively, with 11 bases between them. Germline V lookup: CDR1 LGHNA, CDR2 YSLEER. The length of the CDR3 is 15 residues.